These 13 T cell receptor beta chains were sequenced from one sample in a study of T cell responses to AZD1222 COVID-19 vaccine (dated by TCRdb to about 2021). The time point tag for this specimen amounts to: about 28 days (+/-7) after the second vaccine dose. Library preparation was by the immunoSEQ multiplex PCR assay. This immuneACCESS table, as held by TCRdb, lists in-frame sequences with V and J called but not all clones. Of the missing ones, under half trace to an unresolved V gene in checked studies; the others have no known cause. Counted in this sample were some 120,000 clones; 65% to 90% of them appeared once. The top ten clones comprise about 29% of the sample. The sequencing used peripheral blood, collected 28 days after the second AZD1222 dose. The receptors were sampled from an adult who received the AZD1222 COVID-19 vaccine.

This clone turned up a few times. The chain joins TRBV4-3 to TRBJ1-4; D might be TRBD1 (5 bases). The germline gives CDR1 LGHNA, CDR2 YSLEER. The CDR3 length is 19 residues. V was cut by 3 bases and J by 0 bases, with 20 bases left in between. CDR3: CASSQADKGGVATNEKLFF. The CDR3 nucleotides read TGCGCCAGCAGCCAGGCGGACAAGGGAGGGGTTGCAACTAATGAAAAACTGTTTTTT.

The chain has TRBV9 and TRBJ2-1; D is perhaps TRBD1 (5 bases). Trimming took 0 bases from V and 6 from J, leaving 13 bases between them. The CDR3 totals 15 residues. From germline, CDR1 is SGDLS and CDR2 YYNGEE. Here the CDR3 reads CASSVEGSTGNEQFF. CDR3 coding DNA: TGTGCCAGCAGCGTAGAGGGTTCAACAGGCAATGAGCAGTTCTTC.

V usage is TRBV19 and J usage is TRBJ1-5, with D tentatively TRBD1 (5 bases). V was trimmed by 7 bases and J by 4 bases, leaving 14 bases between them. The CDR3 is 14 residues long. Germline CDR1 reads LNHDA; CDR2 reads SQIVND (reference sequence). The CDR3 spells CASNGGKGNQPQHF. In DNA, the CDR3 is TGTGCCAGTAATGGGGGGAAGGGAAATCAGCCCCAGCATTTT. Complete variable domain (other parts from reference TRBV19 and TRBJ1-5): DGGITQSPKYLFRKEGQNVTLSCEQNLNHDAMYWYRQDPGQGLRLIYYSQIVNDFQKGDIAEGYSVSREKKESFPLTVTSAQKNPTAFYLCASNGGKGNQPQHFGDGTRLSIL.

The rearrangement links TRBV6-5 to TRBJ2-7; 7 bases match TRBD1. Germline CDR1 is MNHEY and CDR2 is SVGAGI. The CDR3 totals 14 residues. With V trimmed by 6 bases and J by 3 bases, 8 bases remained unmatched. The CDR3 nucleotides read TGTGCCAGCAGCCTCAGGGACAGCCACTACGAGCAGTACTTC. Translated, it gives CASSLRDSHYEQYF.

The genes are TRBV19 and TRBJ1-6; TRBD1 aligns across 10 bases. In germline, CDR1 is LNHDA, CDR2 SQIVND (reference sequence). The CDR3 covers 18 residues. With 5 bases clipped from V and 7 bases from J, the junction kept 14 bases outside the gene matches. The chain's CDR3 is CASSLTSPRDRGNSPLHF. The CDR3 bases are TGTGCCAGTAGTCTGACCTCACCCCGGGACAGGGGAAATTCACCCCTCCACTTT.

The chain uses TRBV12-5 and TRBJ2-2; D is unclear. The CDR3 contains 15 residues. The ends were cut back, 1 base at V and 4 bases at J, with 10 bases in the middle. Germline-derived CDR1 and CDR2 are LGHNT and FRNRAP. CDR3 coding DNA: TGTGCTAGTGGTTTGGGCCAGACCCCCACCGGGGAGCTGTTTTTT. Translating it yields CASGLGQTPTGELFF.

Only one count was recorded for this clone. The V gene is TRBV6-2 or TRBV6-3, the J gene TRBJ2-6, with unresolved D. Trimming took 0 bases from V and 0 from J, leaving 12 bases between them. This CDR3 spans 18 amino acids. The germline CDR1 and CDR2 sequences are MNHEY and SVGEGT. CDR3 loop: CASSYSGWGSSGANVLTF. The CDR3 bases are TGTGCCAGCAGTTACTCGGGGTGGGGATCCTCTGGGGCCAACGTCCTGACTTTC.

The J gene is TRBJ1-2, the V gene TRBV19; 7 nucleotides agree with TRBD1. Looked up from germline, CDR1 is LNHDA and CDR2 is SQIVND (reference sequence). V lost 3 bases, J lost 6 bases, and 7 bases stayed unmatched. This CDR3 has 14 amino acids. The CDR3, as DNA: TGTGCCAGTAGTATCTGGACAGGATGGGATGGCTACACCTTC. This sequence encodes CASSIWTGWDGYTF.

The chain uses TRBV28 and TRBJ2-7; unclear D gene. The CDR3 is 13 amino acids. The germline gives CDR1 MDHEN, CDR2 SYDVKM. The V and J ends lost 3 bases and 4 bases respectively, with 10 bases between them. The CDR3 loop reads CASSLDGSYEQYF. The CDR3 nucleotides read TGTGCCAGCAGTTTGGACGGTTCGTACGAGCAGTACTTC.

V usage is TRBV6-5 and J usage is TRBJ1-5; 7 positions agree with TRBD1. CDR3 length equals 13 residues. The germline V gene encodes CDR1 MNHEY and CDR2 SVGAGI. The V segment lost 6 bases and the J segment 7 bases; nucleotides outside the gene matches: 6. CDR3 coding DNA: TGTGCCAGCAGCCGCGACAGGGAGCAGCCCCAGCATTTT. Its protein product is CASSRDREQPQHF.

The chain has TRBV6-1 and TRBJ1-6; maybe TRBD1 (5 bases). Germline CDR1 reads MNHNS; CDR2 reads SASEGT. This CDR3 is built from 15 residues. V was shortened by 3 bases and J by 4 bases, with 10 bases between the two germline ends. CDR3: CASSDRGQYNSPLHF. CDR3 bases: TGTGCCAGCAGTGACCGGGGCCAGTATAATTCACCCCTCCACTTT.

DNA for the CDR3: TGCGCCAGCAGCTTGGGACTAGTAGGGATTAATGAGCAGTTCTTC. It encodes CASSLGLVGINEQFF. The V gene is TRBV5-1, the J gene TRBJ2-1; D perhaps matches TRBD2 (6 bases). Germline V gene sequence: CDR1 SGHRS, CDR2 YFSETQ. The V end lost 0 bases, the J end lost 7 bases, and 14 bases lay between the germline ends. The CDR3 is 15 amino acids.

V and J are TRBV27 and TRBJ2-3; D call uncertain. The CDR3 has 13 amino acids. Germline loops: CDR1 MNHEY, CDR2 SMNVEV (reference sequence). The ends were cut back, 5 bases at V and 6 bases at J, with 12 bases in the middle. CDR3 bases: TGTGCCAGCAGTGCCCGGAATTCCGATACGCAGTATTTT. Translating it yields CASSARNSDTQYF.